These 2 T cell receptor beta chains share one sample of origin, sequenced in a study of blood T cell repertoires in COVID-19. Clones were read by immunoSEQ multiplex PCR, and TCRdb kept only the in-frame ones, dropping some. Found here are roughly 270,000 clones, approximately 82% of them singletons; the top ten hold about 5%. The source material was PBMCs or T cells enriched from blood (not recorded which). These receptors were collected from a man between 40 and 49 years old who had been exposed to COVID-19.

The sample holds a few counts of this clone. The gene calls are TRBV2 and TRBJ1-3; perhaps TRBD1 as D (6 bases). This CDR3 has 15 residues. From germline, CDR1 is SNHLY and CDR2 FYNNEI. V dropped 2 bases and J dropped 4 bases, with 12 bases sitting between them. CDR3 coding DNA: TGTGCCAGCAGTGAACTGGGGGCGACGGGAAACACCATATATTTT. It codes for CASSELGATGNTIYF.

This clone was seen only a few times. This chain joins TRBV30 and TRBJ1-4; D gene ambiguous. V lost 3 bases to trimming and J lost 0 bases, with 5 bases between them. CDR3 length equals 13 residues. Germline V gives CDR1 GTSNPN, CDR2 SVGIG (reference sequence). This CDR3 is CAWRGATNEKLFF. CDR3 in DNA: TGTGCCTGGAGAGGAGCAACTAATGAAAAACTGTTTTTT.